This TCR beta chain was captured by sequencing in a study of shared clonotypes between healthy human individuals (dated by TCRdb to about 2020). About the full investigation: The cohort comprised a couple of women and a few men aged 18 to 49 years. For each donor, CD4 naive and CD4 memory were each given three plates, CD8 naive was given two plates, and CD8 memory was given one plate. To estimate repertoire size and how much clonotype sharing occurs between individuals, the study deeply sequenced the blood TCR repertoires of about five healthy adults. Libraries were prepared and TCR repertoires were sequenced by different laboratories using diverse techniques, in order to increase sequencing depth and limit assay-specific biases. Each donor's leukapheresis produced roughly between roughly 0.9 and 8.9 billion PBMCs.

Using the deep immunoSEQ assay, multiplex PCR amplified TCR CDR3 regions from genomic DNA. Extracted genomic DNA from each cell subset was distributed evenly across all wells of several immunoSEQ 96-well plates, and each plate was treated as a replicate. For sorted subsets, roughly 200 ng genomic DNA, equal to tens of thousands of T cell genomes, was loaded into each replicate PCR. Purified libraries were measured with a Qubit 3.0 fluorometer, size-checked on a Bioanalyzer 2100, and measured again with the KAPA Library Quantification kit. A separate single-read 150-cycle Illumina NextSeq 550 flow cell was used to sequence each immunoSEQ 96-well plate. In the paper's pipeline: Because the immunoSEQ output held only junctional sequences and lacked quality scores, the filtering could not match the filtering applied to full-length reads. To assign V/J genes and CDR3, sequences were annotated against IMGT germline references using PyIR, a Python wrapper for IgBLAST v1.9. Reads were filtered out if the reads had weak V/J assignments (E-value above 1e-6), no CDR3, stop codons, out-of-frame junctions, or ambiguous translated residues. V3J clonotypes were defined by identical inferred V gene, J gene, and CDR3 amino acid sequence. Percentage overlap between repertoires was computed as shared unique clonotypes divided by the size of the smaller repertoire. Richness of each repertoire was evaluated using RTK rarefaction, the Chao1 estimator, and Recon v2.1 estimates of unobserved clonotypes. For all TCRbeta clonotypes obtained by the gDNA method from four donors, generation probabilities were computed with OLGA. TCRdb holds this immuneACCESS table with in-frame rearrangements only. Some clones are missing; in checked studies, unresolved V genes explain under half, and the rest has no known cause. V and J calls and clone size come straight from that table; D and trimming were deduced from the DNA. Across this sample there are about 2.4 million clones, with roughly 92% seen only once. Of the sample, about 0.13% falls within the top ten clones.

About this clone: The target of this receptor is not known. Base-call qualities are not available, and no considerably larger clone is one nucleotide away.

Healthy HIV-negative adults with no recently reported acute infections or vaccinations were included as donors. Every donor was a Caucasian adult residing in Nashville, Tennessee, USA. CD4+ T cells were enriched by magnetic negative selection, after which naive cells were positively selected on CD45RA and the negative fraction was taken as the memory subset. After blood collection by leukapheresis, PBMCs were isolated using Ficoll-Histopaque density gradient centrifugation and then cryopreserved in the vapor phase of liquid nitrogen. Purity and quantity of every magnetically sorted T cell population were checked by analytical flow cytometry. Genomic DNA was isolated from every sorted fraction and measured by UV absorbance on a Nanodrop 2000c. CDR1 is given as SGHTA and CDR2 as FQGNSA, both from the germline V gene. The CDR3 has 15 amino acids, counting the end cysteine and phenylalanine. Of all the DNA, just the CDR3 is kept, 45 bases in frame from base 1. Trimming removed 5 bases from V and 2 bases from J, leaving 13 bases between the germline ends.

General findings and caveats noted by the study authors: Pairwise subsampling indicated that sequencing depth was expected to affect the degree of clonotype sharing among donors. Approximately 5% of naive CD4, around 3.5% of naive CD8, approximately 2.2% of memory CD4, and about 0.4% of memory CD8 clonotypes were shared across several donors. Because the study included only a small number of donors, the genetic and exposure-history diversity represented was limited. Incomplete sequencing was indicated by rarefaction of sorted-subset datasets, despite the large sequencing depth. Sampling was restricted to blood, and TCR repertoires in tissue are likely to differ from TCR repertoires in blood. Clonotypes shared by all four sorted-subset donors showed higher generation probabilities than non-shared clonotypes. Larger estimated clonotype richness was generally found for naive subsets than for memory subsets.

Sequenced material: naive CD4+ T cells sorted from blood. Taken with the paper, the label for cell subset or site translates to: CD45RA+ positively selected. The sequence is built from TRBV7-2 and TRBJ2-1; TRBD2 is a possible D gene, resting on 6 matching bases. The receptor's source is a man younger than 35 in good health. At the DNA level, the sequence is TGTGCCAGCAGCGAAAGGACGGGAGCCTACAATGAGCAGTTCTTC. The encoded protein is CASSERTGAYNEQFF. The full variable domain, completed from the reference TRBV7-2 and TRBJ2-1 proteins outside the CDR3, reads GAGVSQSPSNKVTEKGKDVELRCDPISGHTALYWYRQSLGQGLEFLIYFQGNSAPDKSGLPSDRFSAERTGGSVSTLTIQRTQQEDSAVYLCASSERTGAYNEQFFGPGTRLTVL.